This TCR beta chain was sequenced during a study of T-cell reconstitution after alpha-beta-depleted transplantation in children. Notes on the study in general: Reports say that about two months after transplant, the alpha-beta T cells came out of several hundred graft clones that had expanded.

Many counts were recorded for this clonotype. What it binds is not known. An end of the junction differs from the germline gene, which may be a read error. The CDR3 totals 13 residues. Germline V CDR1 and CDR2: SQVTM, ANQGSEA. For TCRbeta, the library was prepared with unique molecular identifiers. From the PCR reads, TCRdb called clonotypes with MiXCR, one entry per CDR3 protein. In the table there are over 450,000 distinct CDR3 sequences, about 10% of which are singletons. The chain employs TRBV29-1 and TRBJ2-5, with D tentatively TRBD1 (5 bases). The origin of this receptor is a child younger than 10 with inherited bone marrow failure, due to receive a stem cell transplant. The sequences come from PBMCs, collected before TCRalphabeta/CD19-depleted stem cell transplant. The CDR3 DNA sequence: TGCAGCGTTAAAGACAGCTCTCAAGAGACCCAGTACTTC. The encoded protein is CSVKDSSQETQYF.